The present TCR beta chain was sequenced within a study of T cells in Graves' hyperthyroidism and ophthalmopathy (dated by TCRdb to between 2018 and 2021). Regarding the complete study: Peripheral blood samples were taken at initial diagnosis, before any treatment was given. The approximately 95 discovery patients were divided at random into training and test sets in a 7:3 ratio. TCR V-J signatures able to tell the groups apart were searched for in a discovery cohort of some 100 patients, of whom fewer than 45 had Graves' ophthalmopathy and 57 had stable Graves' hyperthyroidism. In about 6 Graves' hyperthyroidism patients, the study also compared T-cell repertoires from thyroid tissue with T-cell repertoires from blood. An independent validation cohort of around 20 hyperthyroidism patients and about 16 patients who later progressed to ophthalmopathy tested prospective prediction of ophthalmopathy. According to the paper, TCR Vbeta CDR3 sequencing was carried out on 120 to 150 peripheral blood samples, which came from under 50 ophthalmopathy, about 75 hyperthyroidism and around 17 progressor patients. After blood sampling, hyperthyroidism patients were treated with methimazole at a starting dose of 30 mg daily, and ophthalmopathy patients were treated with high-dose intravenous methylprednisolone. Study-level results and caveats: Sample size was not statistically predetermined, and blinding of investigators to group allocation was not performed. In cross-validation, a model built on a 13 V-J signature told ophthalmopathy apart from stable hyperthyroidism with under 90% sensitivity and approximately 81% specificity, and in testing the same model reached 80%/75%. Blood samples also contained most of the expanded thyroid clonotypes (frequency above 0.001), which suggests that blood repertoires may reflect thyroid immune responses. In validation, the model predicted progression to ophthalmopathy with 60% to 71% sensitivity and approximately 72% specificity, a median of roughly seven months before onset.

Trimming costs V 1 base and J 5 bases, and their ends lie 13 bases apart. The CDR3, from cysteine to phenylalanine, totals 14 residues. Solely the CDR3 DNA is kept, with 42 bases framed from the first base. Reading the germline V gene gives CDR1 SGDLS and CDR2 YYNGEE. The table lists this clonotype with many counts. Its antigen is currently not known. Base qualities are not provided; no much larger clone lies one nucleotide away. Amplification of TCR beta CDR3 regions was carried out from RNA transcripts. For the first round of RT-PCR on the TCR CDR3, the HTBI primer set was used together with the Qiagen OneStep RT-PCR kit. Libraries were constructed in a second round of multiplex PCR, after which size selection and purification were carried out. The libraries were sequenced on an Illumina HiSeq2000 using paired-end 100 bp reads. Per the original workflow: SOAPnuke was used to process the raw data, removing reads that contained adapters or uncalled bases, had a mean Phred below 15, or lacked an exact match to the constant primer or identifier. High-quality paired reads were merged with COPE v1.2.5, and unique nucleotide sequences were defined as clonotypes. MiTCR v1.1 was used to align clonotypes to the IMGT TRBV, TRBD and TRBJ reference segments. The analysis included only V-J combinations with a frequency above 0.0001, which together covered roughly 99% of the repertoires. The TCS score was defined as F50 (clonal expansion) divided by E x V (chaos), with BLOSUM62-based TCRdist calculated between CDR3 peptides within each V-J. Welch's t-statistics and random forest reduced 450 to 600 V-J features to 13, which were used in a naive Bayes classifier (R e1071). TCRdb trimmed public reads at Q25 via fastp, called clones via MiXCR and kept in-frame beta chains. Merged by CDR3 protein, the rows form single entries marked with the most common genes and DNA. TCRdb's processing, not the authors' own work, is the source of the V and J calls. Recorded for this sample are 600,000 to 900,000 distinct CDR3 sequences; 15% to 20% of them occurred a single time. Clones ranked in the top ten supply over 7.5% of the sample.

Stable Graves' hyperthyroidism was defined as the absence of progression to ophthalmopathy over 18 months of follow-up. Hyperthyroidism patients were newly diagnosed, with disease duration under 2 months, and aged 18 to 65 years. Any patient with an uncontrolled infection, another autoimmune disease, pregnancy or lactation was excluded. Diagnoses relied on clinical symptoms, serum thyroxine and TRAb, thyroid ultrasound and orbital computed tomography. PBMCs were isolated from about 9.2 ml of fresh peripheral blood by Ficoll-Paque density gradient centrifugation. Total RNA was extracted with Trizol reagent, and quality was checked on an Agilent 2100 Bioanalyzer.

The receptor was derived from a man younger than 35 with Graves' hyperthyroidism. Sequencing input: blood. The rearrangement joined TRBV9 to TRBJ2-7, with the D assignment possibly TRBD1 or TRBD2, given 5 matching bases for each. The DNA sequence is TGTGCCAGCAGCGTAAACTCAGGGAGTCACGAGCAGTACTTC. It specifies CASSVNSGSHEQYF.